Described below is a single TCR beta chain sequence and its context. Trimming shortened V by 0 bases and J by 0 bases, and 9 bases separated the two germline ends. The CDR3 is made up of 14 amino acids. CDR1 and CDR2 (germline): GTSNPN, SVGIG (reference sequence). The source of the sample is a study of T cell responses to AZD1222 COVID-19 vaccine. Pooling of second doses given at about 4 or about 12 weeks was done. Clones were read by immunoSEQ multiplex PCR, and TCRdb kept only the in-frame ones, dropping some. The table lists some 150,000 clones, about 86% of them singletons, with approximately 5% in the top ten.

This clonotype was obtained from an adult who received the AZD1222 COVID-19 vaccine. The sample in question was peripheral blood, obtained 28 days after the second AZD1222 dose. The chain uses TRBV30 and TRBJ2-7; D not resolved. CDR3 sequence reads: CAWSVGQTSYEQYF. The CDR3 coding sequence is TGTGCCTGGAGTGTCGGGCAGACCTCCTACGAGCAGTACTTC.